The next 13 T cell receptor beta chains were all read from a single sample in a study of T-cell memory formation after mild COVID-19. TCRdb fed the 5' RACE reads into MiXCR, producing one record per CDR3 protein. The sample has about 430,000 distinct CDR3 sequences, approximately 24% seen once. Input material: PBMCs or a T cell subset sorted from them (not recorded which). The receptors were gathered from an adult woman who had mild COVID-19 (a few samples of this study predate the infection). Cell type and time point are not known.

The rearrangement uses TRBV27 and TRBJ1-5; TRBD1 might be the D (5 bases). The CDR3 covers 15 residues. Trimming stripped 7 bases from V and 2 bases from J, with 15 bases between. CDR1 and CDR2 from the germline V gene are MNHEY and SMNVEV (reference sequence). CDR3 protein: CASTTLGRGNQPQHF. The CDR3 DNA follows: TGTGCCAGCACCACATTGGGGCGCGGCAATCAGCCCCAGCATTTT.

This clonotype was seen a handful of times. The chain joins TRBV24-1 to TRBJ1-5, with D tentatively TRBD1 (6 bases). The V gene's germline CDR1 is KGHDR and CDR2 SFDVKD. This CDR3 is 16 amino acids long. Trimming cost V 4 bases and J 1 base, with 13 bases left between them. The CDR3: CATSESGQGSNQPQHF. The CDR3 nucleotides are TGTGCCACCAGTGAGTCCGGGCAGGGGAGCAATCAGCCCCAGCATTTT.

This chain uses TRBV12-3 or TRBV12-4 with TRBJ1-1; no clear D gene. The CDR3 runs 13 residues. Trimming took 0 bases from V and 3 from J, leaving 5 bases between them. CDR3 in DNA: TGTGCCAGCAGTTTAGCCGGGTACACTGAAGCTTTCTTT. This translates into CASSLAGYTEAFF.

The rearrangement links TRBV9 to TRBJ2-2; the D gene could be TRBD1 or TRBD2 (5 bases each). Germline V gene data show CDR1 as SGDLS and CDR2 as YYNGEE. The CDR3 spans 15 residues. Trimming shortened V by 0 bases and J by 6 bases, and 12 bases separated the two germline ends. CDR3 region: CASSVATGPPGELFF. CDR3 in DNA: TGTGCCAGCAGCGTAGCTACGGGGCCCCCCGGGGAGCTGTTTTTT.

This clonotype has a handful of counts. V usage is TRBV6-6 and J usage is TRBJ2-5; D may be TRBD1 or TRBD2 (5 bases each). The CDR3 covers 15 residues. Deletions cut 8 bases from V and 2 bases from J, with 18 bases between. Germline V CDR1 and CDR2: MNHNY, SVGAGI (reference sequence). CDR3 loop: CASSGNQGRQETQYF. The CDR3 DNA reads as TGTGCCAGCTCGGGCAATCAGGGACGTCAAGAGACCCAGTACTTC.

This clonotype was recorded a few times. The rearrangement uses TRBV29-1 and TRBJ2-1, with a weak D call TRBD1 (6 bases). This CDR3 has 15 residues. Germline V gene lookup returns CDR1 SQVTM and CDR2 ANQGSEA. V was trimmed by 6 bases and J by 3 bases, leaving 18 bases between them. The CDR3 reads CSVPRGKGVYNEQFF. Written as DNA, the CDR3 is TGCAGCGTCCCAAGGGGGAAGGGGGTCTACAATGAGCAGTTCTTC.

This clonotype came up a few times. The CDR3 here is CASSYSIQGSGELFF. CDR3 DNA sequence: TGTGCCAGCAGTTACTCGATTCAGGGTAGCGGGGAGCTGTTTTTT. The chain couples TRBV6-5 to TRBJ2-2; perhaps TRBD1 as D (5 bases). There are 15 residues in the CDR3. CDR1 is MNHEY, CDR2 SVGAGI, per germline. The ends were cut back, 0 bases at V and 7 bases at J, with 12 bases in the middle.

This clonotype came up a few times. This chain uses TRBV4-1 with TRBJ2-5; D remains ambiguous. Looked up from germline, CDR1 is MGHRA and CDR2 is YSYEKL. The ends were cut back, 0 bases at V and 1 base at J, with 15 bases in the middle. The CDR3 contains 17 residues. This CDR3 is CASSQDFHPKSQETQYF. The CDR3 DNA reads TGCGCCAGCAGCCAAGATTTCCATCCTAAGTCCCAAGAGACCCAGTACTTC.

In this sample, this clonotype turned up a few times. The rearrangement joins TRBV7-8 to TRBJ2-7, with D possibly called TRBD1 or TRBD2 (6 bases each). The V end lost 1 base, the J end lost 7 bases, and 17 bases lay between the germline ends. This CDR3 has 15 residues. Per the germline V gene, CDR1 is SGHVS and CDR2 is FQNEAQ. The DNA of the CDR3 is TGTGCCAGCAGCTTAGGGGGGGCCCAGGGTTGGGAGCAGTACTTC. Its translation: CASSLGGAQGWEQYF.

This clonotype was found a few times. V and J are TRBV12-5 and TRBJ2-7; perhaps D is TRBD1 or TRBD2 (5 bases each). Germline CDR1 LGHNT, CDR2 FRNRAP. The CDR3 length is 16 residues. Trimming pared 2 bases from V and 5 bases from J, leaving 19 bases between. The DNA of the CDR3 is TGTGCTAGTGGTTTGATAACGGGACGGAGCCCCCACGAGCAGTACTTC. Protein: CASGLITGRSPHEQYF. The complete variable domain, with remaining parts taken from reference TRBV12-5 and TRBJ2-7, reads DARVTQTPRHKVTEMGQEVTMRCQPILGHNTVFWYRQTMMQGLELLAYFRNRAPLDDSGMPKDRFSAEMPDATLATLKIQPSEPRDSAVYFCASGLITGRSPHEQYFGPGTRLTVT.

The chain is built from TRBV4-1 and TRBJ2-1, with D unclear. The germline V gene encodes CDR1 MGHRA and CDR2 YSYEKL. V was clipped by 0 bases and J by 4 bases, with 4 bases between them. There are 13 residues in the CDR3. CDR3 protein: CASSQDQYNEQFF. The CDR3 region has the DNA TGCGCCAGCAGCCAAGACCAGTACAATGAGCAGTTCTTC.

This clonotype was seen a handful of times. The genes are TRBV6-5 and TRBJ2-4, with 8 bases aligning to TRBD1. Per germline, CDR1 MNHEY and CDR2 SVGAGI. This CDR3 has 14 residues. The V segment lost 6 bases and the J segment 7 bases; nucleotides outside the gene matches: 8. CDR3 sequence (DNA): TGTGCCAGCAGACAAGACAGGGGTATGAACATTCAGTACTTC. Protein: CASRQDRGMNIQYF.

In this sample, this clonotype turned up a few times. The chain couples TRBV5-1 to TRBJ2-1; D is possibly TRBD1 (5 bases). V shed 4 bases and J shed 4 bases, with 21 bases lying between them. CDR3 length equals 17 residues. Per germline, CDR1 SGHRS and CDR2 YFSETQ. The CDR3 here is CASSPRGGQISYNEQFF. The CDR3 nucleotides read TGCGCCAGCAGCCCCCGCGGCGGACAAATATCATACAATGAGCAGTTCTTC. Full variable domain (outside the CDR3, taken from reference TRBV5-1 and TRBJ2-1): KAGVTQTPRYLIKTRGQQVTLSCSPISGHRSVSWYQQTPGQGLQFLFEYFSETQRNKGNFPGRFSGRQFSNSRSEMNVSTLELGDSALYLCASSPRGGQISYNEQFFGPGTRLTVL.